A selection of T cell receptor beta chains follows, all from one sample in a study of blood T cell repertoires in COVID-19. Libraries were prepared by immunoSEQ multiplex PCR; TCRdb keeps only in-frame clonotypes and omits some of them. In the table there are about 350,000 clones, approximately 91% of which are singletons. Sequencing was performed on peripheral blood. Receptor source: a woman in her 70s with COVID-19, enrolled during active disease. Both conserved end residues are part of each CDR3. A D gene is named only where the DNA matches it firmly. Clone sizes are given selectively: once, few, many, or a class where the clone is expanded.

TRBV3-1/TRBV3-2,NA,TRBJ1-4,TRBD1,CASSQTGVEKLFF,TGTGCCAGCAGCCAAACAGGGGTTGAAAAACTGTTTTTT
TRBV5-1,NA,TRBJ1-5,TRBD1,CASRASTGVGQPQHF,TGCGCCAGCAGGGCTAGCACAGGGGTCGGTCAGCCCCAGCATTTT
TRBV30,NA,TRBJ2-1,NA,CAWSVASGNEQFF,TGTGCCTGGAGTGTTGCCAGCGGGAATGAGCAGTTCTTC
TRBV5-1,NA,TRBJ1-1,TRBD1,CASSPQGGNTEAFF,TGCGCCAGCAGCCCTCAGGGGGGGAACACTGAAGCTTTCTTT
TRBV29-1,NA,TRBJ1-1,TRBD1,CSVEGTGLNEAFF,TGCAGCGTTGAAGGGACAGGGTTAAATGAAGCTTTCTTT
TRBV7-3,NA,TRBJ2-2,NA,CASSPTPDIYTGELFF,TGTGCCAGCAGCCCCACCCCGGACATTTACACCGGGGAGCTGTTTTTT
TRBV19,NA,TRBJ1-2,NA,CASSISPGGGYTF,TGTGCCAGTAGTATTTCCCCCGGCGGGGGCTACACCTTC
TRBV12-3/TRBV12-4,once,TRBJ1-2,NA,CASSAGAYYGYTF,TGTGCCAGCAGCGCTGGGGCGTACTATGGCTACACCTTC
TRBV29-1,NA,TRBJ1-2,NA,CSDRSYRDNFF,TGCAGCGACCGTTCCTACCGGGACAACTTCTTC
TRBV18,NA,TRBJ1-1,TRBD1,CASSPQGALNTEAFF,TGTGCCAGCTCACCACAGGGGGCATTGAACACTGAAGCTTTCTTT
TRBV7-6,few,TRBJ1-2,NA,CALAAYRDGYTF,TGTGCCCTAGCAGCTTACAGGGACGGCTACACCTTC
TRBV4-3,NA,TRBJ1-1,NA,CASSPGQENTEAFF,TGCGCCAGCAGCCCGGGACAAGAAAACACTGAAGCTTTCTTT
TRBV29-1,NA,TRBJ1-1,NA,CSVAGVLNTEAFF,TGCAGCGTAGCAGGGGTATTGAACACTGAAGCTTTCTTT
TRBV18,NA,TRBJ1-1,NA,CASSPLGGDGEAFF,TGTGCCAGCTCACCACTGGGGGGAGACGGTGAAGCTTTCTTT
TRBV5-6,NA,TRBJ1-1,NA,CASSLFQGGGTEAFF,TGTGCCAGCAGCTTGTTTCAGGGAGGGGGCACTGAAGCTTTCTTT
TRBV5-1,NA,TRBJ1-3,NA,CASSLGGDSSGNTIYF,TGCGCCAGCAGCTTGGGAGGGGACTCCTCTGGAAACACCATATATTTT
TRBV27,NA,TRBJ1-1,TRBD1,CASSSPWTGAVNTEAFF,TGTGCCAGCAGTTCACCCTGGACAGGTGCGGTGAACACTGAAGCTTTCTTT
TRBV19,NA,TRBJ1-5,NA,CASSIVGRLNQPQHF,TGTGCCAGTAGTATAGTTGGTAGACTCAATCAGCCCCAGCATTTT
TRBV28,once,TRBJ1-2,NA,CASSLTRGGSYGYTF,TGTGCCAGCAGTCTTACTAGGGGGGGGAGTTATGGCTACACCTTC
TRBV6-6,NA,TRBJ2-7,TRBD1,CASRQGAREQYF,TGTGCCAGCAGACAGGGGGCAAGGGAGCAGTACTTC
TRBV10-3,NA,TRBJ2-1,TRBD1,CAIGPGTGGVEQFF,TGTGCCATCGGACCCGGGACAGGGGGCGTTGAGCAGTTCTTC
TRBV28,NA,TRBJ1-1,NA,CASSLDKARSAFF,TGTGCCAGCAGCCTTGATAAGGCCAGGTCGGCTTTCTTT
TRBV7-2,NA,TRBJ1-2,TRBD1,CASSTQRSGGTLF,TGTGCCAGCAGCACTCAGAGGTCAGGGGGGACCCTCTTC
TRBV6-5,few,TRBJ1-2,NA,CASKSPGDYGYTF,TGTGCCAGCAAGTCCCCAGGGGACTATGGCTACACCTTC
TRBV28,NA,TRBJ2-5,NA,CASRPIRDTQETQYF,TGTGCCAGCAGACCTATCCGGGACACCCAAGAGACCCAGTACTTC
TRBV4-1,few,TRBJ1-6,NA,CASSQDYGSSYNSPLHF,TGCGCCAGCAGCCAAGATTATGGCAGCTCCTATAATTCACCCCTCCACTTT
TRBV30,NA,TRBJ1-1,NA,CAWSVKGVKNTEAFF,TGTGCCTGGAGTGTAAAAGGGGTTAAGAACACTGAAGCTTTCTTT
TRBV13,NA,TRBJ2-5,TRBD2,CASSPLAGGPQETQYF,TGTGCCAGCAGCCCCCTAGCGGGGGGCCCCCAAGAGACCCAGTACTTC
TRBV7-8,NA,TRBJ1-1,TRBD1,CASSLVVGQGDTEAFF,TGTGCCAGCAGCTTAGTCGTCGGACAGGGGGATACTGAAGCTTTCTTT
TRBV2,NA,TRBJ1-1,TRBD1,CASSIQGMNTEAFF,TGTGCCAGCAGTATACAGGGGATGAACACTGAAGCTTTCTTT
TRBV9,NA,TRBJ1-2,NA,CASTYLPRGGYGYTF,TGTGCCAGCACCTACCTCCCCCGGGGTGGCTATGGCTACACCTTC
TRBV5-1,once,TRBJ2-7,NA,CASSLLGSLEVAEQYF,TGCGCCAGCAGCTTGCTAGGCAGCCTTGAGGTCGCCGAGCAGTACTTC
TRBV28,NA,TRBJ1-1,NA,CASSLSGWRTEAFF,TGTGCCAGCAGTTTGTCGGGATGGAGAACTGAAGCTTTCTTT
TRBV3-1/TRBV3-2,once,TRBJ2-7,TRBD2,CASSLRGPSGVHEQYF,TGTGCCAGCAGCCTAAGAGGCCCTAGCGGGGTCCACGAGCAGTACTTC
TRBV23-1,NA,TRBJ2-1,TRBD2,CASSGTSGVMVQDEQFF,TGCGCCAGCAGCGGGACTAGCGGGGTTATGGTTCAAGATGAGCAGTTCTTC
TRBV9,NA,TRBJ2-3,TRBD2,CASSGQRGADTQYF,TGTGCCAGCAGCGGACAGCGGGGGGCAGATACGCAGTATTTT
TRBV7-2,NA,TRBJ2-7,NA,CASSLGQGIDEQYF,TGTGCCAGCAGCTTAGGGCAGGGGATCGACGAGCAGTACTTC
TRBV12-3/TRBV12-4,NA,TRBJ1-1,NA,CASSGTEAFF,TGTGCCAGCAGCGGCACTGAAGCTTTCTTT
TRBV19,NA,TRBJ1-1,TRBD1,CASILGQGRGNTEAFF,TGTGCCAGTATCCTGGGACAGGGCAGGGGCAACACTGAAGCTTTCTTT
TRBV7-3,NA,TRBJ2-2,TRBD2,CASSFTSGGSNTGELFF,TGTGCCAGCAGCTTTACTAGCGGGGGGTCGAACACCGGGGAGCTGTTTTTT
TRBV10-1,NA,TRBJ2-5,TRBD2,CASSAGGGETQYF,TGCGCCAGCAGTGCCGGGGGGGGAGAGACCCAGTACTTC
TRBV12-3/TRBV12-4,NA,TRBJ2-1,NA,CASSRYNEQFF,TGTGCCAGCAGCCGTTACAATGAGCAGTTCTTC
TRBV29-1,NA,TRBJ1-1,NA,CSVAPRLGDTEAFF,TGCAGCGTTGCCCCTAGGTTGGGTGACACTGAAGCTTTCTTT
TRBV4-2,NA,TRBJ1-2,TRBD1,CASSRRQGAANANYGYTF,TGTGCCAGCAGCCGCAGACAGGGGGCGGCGAATGCTAACTATGGCTACACCTTC
TRBV21-1,NA,TRBJ2-4,NA,CASSRYEHGGTCNKNIQYF,TGTGCCAGCAGCCGATATGAACACGGGGGGACATGTAACAAAAACATTCAGTACTTC
TRBV29-1,NA,TRBJ2-7,TRBD1,CSVEKDRTYEQYF,TGCAGCGTTGAAAAGGACAGGACCTACGAGCAGTACTTC
TRBV6-6,NA,TRBJ2-7,NA,CASSYGRGYEQYF,TGTGCCAGCAGTTACGGCAGGGGATACGAGCAGTACTTC
TRBV27,NA,TRBJ2-7,NA,CASRSDSDFYEQYF,TGTGCCAGCAGATCGGACTCGGACTTTTACGAGCAGTACTTC
TRBV9,NA,TRBJ2-3,TRBD2,CASSVSGATGTQYF,TGTGCCAGCAGCGTTAGCGGGGCCACAGGTACGCAGTATTTT
TRBV10-2,NA,TRBJ1-5,TRBD1,CARSAQGEMPQHF,TGCGCCCGCAGTGCCCAGGGGGAGATGCCCCAGCATTTT
TRBV23-1,NA,TRBJ2-2,TRBD1,CASNPGGPNTGELFF,TGCGCCAGCAATCCAGGGGGACCCAACACCGGGGAGCTGTTTTTT
TRBV6-5,once,TRBJ1-2,NA,CASSYFSNYGYTF,TGTGCCAGCAGTTACTTCTCCAACTATGGCTACACCTTC
TRBV2,NA,TRBJ2-1,NA,CASSSEGPKKFF,TGTGCCAGCAGTTCGGAGGGGCCTAAGAAGTTCTTC
TRBV19,NA,TRBJ1-2,NA,CASNVAGDYGYTF,TGTGCCAGTAACGTCGCAGGGGACTATGGCTACACCTTC
TRBV6-6,NA,TRBJ2-5,TRBD2,CASTRGLGSETQYF,TGTGCCAGCACCCGGGGACTAGGGTCAGAGACCCAGTACTTC